Described below is a single T cell receptor (beta chain) sequence and its context. The antigen is undetermined. This specimen belongs to a study of shared clonotypes between healthy human individuals. Study-level findings and limits: Sampling covered nothing but blood. Tissue TCR repertoires likely differ from those found in blood. The small donor group covered limited genetic and exposure diversity.

V lost 5 bases and J lost 3; bases outside the gene matches: 15. This CDR3 is built from 18 residues. Looked up from germline, CDR1 is LNHDA and CDR2 is SQIVND (reference sequence). The authors' processing: Junction-only immunoSEQ sequences carried no quality scores, so filtering differed. Sequencing was performed with immunoSEQ multiplex PCR; in TCRdb, only in-frame clones are kept and a portion is missing. The V and J calls and clone size were taken over from that table, and D and trimming were inferred from the DNA. The sample consists of 1.6 million or so clones, around 95% of them appearing once.

The sequencing input was naive CD4+ T cells sorted from blood. Stated subset: CD45RA+ positively selected. The gene calls are TRBV19 and TRBJ1-1, with 10 bases fitting TRBD1. The origin of this receptor is a man aged 25-45 years in good health. The CDR3 bases are TGTGCCAGTAGTTCACGACCGGGACAGGGGCTTTATCACACTGAAGCTTTCTTT. Translation: CASSSRPGQGLYHTEAFF.